This TCR beta chain is from a study of cytomegalovirus exposure and HLA in healthy donors. Study overall: The approximately 120 validation repertoires were reported in a later analysis to have been generated on the same platform as the roughly 700 first-cohort repertoires. Study results and limitations: The investigators catalogued 150 to 200 TCR beta chains as cytomegalovirus-associated. Confirmation was obtained in vitro that a few CMV-associated chains are specific for CMV antigens.

The V end lost 2 bases, the J end lost 3 bases, and 17 bases lay between the germline ends. Germline-derived CDR1 and CDR2 are SGHRS and YFSETQ. This CDR3 has 16 residues. Here immunoSEQ multiplex PCR was the method, and the copy in TCRdb shows in-frame clones only, minus some. The table lists roughly 130,000 clones, about 90% of them singletons. In regard to this clone: Antigen: not known.

This clonotype originated in a woman aged 25-40 years in good health and CMV-seropositive. The rearrangement uses TRBV5-1 and TRBJ1-2; tentatively, D is TRBD1 (5 bases). Sequencing was carried out using PBMCs. Written as DNA, the CDR3 is TGCGCCAGCAGCTTATATCTAGGGGCGGTGGACTATGGCTACACCTTC. Translating it yields CASSLYLGAVDYGYTF. The entire variable domain, with the rest obtained from reference TRBV5-1 and TRBJ1-2, is as follows: KAGVTQTPRYLIKTRGQQVTLSCSPISGHRSVSWYQQTPGQGLQFLFEYFSETQRNKGNFPGRFSGRQFSNSRSEMNVSTLELGDSALYLCASSLYLGAVDYGYTFGSGTRLTVV.